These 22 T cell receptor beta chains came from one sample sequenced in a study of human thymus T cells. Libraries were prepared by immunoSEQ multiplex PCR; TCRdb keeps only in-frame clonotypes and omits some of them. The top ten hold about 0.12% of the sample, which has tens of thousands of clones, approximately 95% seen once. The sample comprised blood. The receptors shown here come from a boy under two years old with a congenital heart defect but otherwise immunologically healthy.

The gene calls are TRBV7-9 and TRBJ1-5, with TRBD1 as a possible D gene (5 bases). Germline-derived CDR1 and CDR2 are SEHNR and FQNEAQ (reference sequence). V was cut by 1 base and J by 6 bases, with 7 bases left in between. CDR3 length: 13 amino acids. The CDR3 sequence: CASSLGGVQPQHF. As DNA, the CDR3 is TGTGCCAGCAGCTTAGGGGGCGTTCAGCCCCAGCATTTT. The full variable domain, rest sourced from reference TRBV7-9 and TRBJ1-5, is DTGVSQNPRHKITKRGQNVTFRCDPISEHNRLYWYRQTLGQGPEFLTYFQNEAQLEKSRLLSDRFSAERPKGSFSTLEIQRTEQGDSAMYLCASSLGGVQPQHFGDGTRLSIL.

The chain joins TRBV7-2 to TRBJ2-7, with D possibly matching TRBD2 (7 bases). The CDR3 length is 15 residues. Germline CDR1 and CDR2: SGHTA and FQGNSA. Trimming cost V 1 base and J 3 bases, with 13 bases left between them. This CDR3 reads CASSLGQGTNYEQYF. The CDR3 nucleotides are TGTGCCAGCAGCTTAGGGCAGGGGACTAACTACGAGCAGTACTTC.

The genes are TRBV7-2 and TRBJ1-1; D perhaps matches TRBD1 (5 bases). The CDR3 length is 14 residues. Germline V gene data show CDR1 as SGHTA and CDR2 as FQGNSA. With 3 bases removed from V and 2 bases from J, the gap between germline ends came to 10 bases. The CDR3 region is CASSFPTANTEAFF. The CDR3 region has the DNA TGTGCCAGCAGCTTCCCGACAGCCAACACTGAAGCTTTCTTT.

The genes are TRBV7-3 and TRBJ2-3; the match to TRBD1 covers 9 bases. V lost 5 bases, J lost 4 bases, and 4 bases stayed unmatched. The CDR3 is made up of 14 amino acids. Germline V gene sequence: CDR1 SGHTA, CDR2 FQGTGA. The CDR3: CASSPDRGADTQYF. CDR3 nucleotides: TGTGCCAGCAGCCCGGACAGGGGTGCAGATACGCAGTATTTT.

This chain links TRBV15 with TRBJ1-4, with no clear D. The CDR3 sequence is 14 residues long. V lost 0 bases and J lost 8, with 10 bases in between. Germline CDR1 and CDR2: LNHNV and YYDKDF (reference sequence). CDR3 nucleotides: TGTGCCACCAGCAGAGATCTCATGGAGGAAAAACTGTTTTTT. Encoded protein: CATSRDLMEEKLFF.

CDR3 protein: CASSSAGQGAEGYTF. CDR3 coding DNA: TGTGCCAGCAGCTCCGCGGGACAGGGGGCAGAGGGCTACACCTTC. This chain joins TRBV13 and TRBJ1-2; 12 nucleotides align to TRBD1. Germline CDR1 is PRHDT and CDR2 is FYEKMQ (reference sequence). V trimming: 4 bases; J trimming: 8 bases; junction bases outside the gene matches: 8. The CDR3 has 15 amino acids.

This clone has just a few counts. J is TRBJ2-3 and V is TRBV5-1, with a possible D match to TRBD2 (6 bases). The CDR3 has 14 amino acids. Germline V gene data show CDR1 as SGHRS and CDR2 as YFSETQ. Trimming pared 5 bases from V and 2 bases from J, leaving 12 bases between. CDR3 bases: TGCGCCAGCAGGGAGGCGGGGATCACAGATACGCAGTATTTT. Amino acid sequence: CASREAGITDTQYF.

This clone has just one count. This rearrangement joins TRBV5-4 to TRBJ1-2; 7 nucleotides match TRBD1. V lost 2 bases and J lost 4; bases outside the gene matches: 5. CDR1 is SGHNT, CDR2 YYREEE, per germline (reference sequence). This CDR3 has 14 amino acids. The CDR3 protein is CASSFHRGGYGYTF. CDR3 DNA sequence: TGTGCCAGCAGCTTCCACAGGGGTGGCTATGGCTACACCTTC.

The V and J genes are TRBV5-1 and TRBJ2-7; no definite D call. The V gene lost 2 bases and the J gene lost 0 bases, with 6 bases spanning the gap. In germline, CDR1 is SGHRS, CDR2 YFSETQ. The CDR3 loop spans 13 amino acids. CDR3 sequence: CASSFLSSYEQYF. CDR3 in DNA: TGCGCCAGCAGCTTCCTCAGCTCCTACGAGCAGTACTTC.

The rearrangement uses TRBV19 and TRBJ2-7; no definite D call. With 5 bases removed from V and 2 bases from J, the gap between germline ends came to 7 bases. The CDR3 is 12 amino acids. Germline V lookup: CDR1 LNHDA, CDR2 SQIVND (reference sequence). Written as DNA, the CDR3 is TGTGCCAGTAGTGCGACAACCTACGAGCAGTACTTC. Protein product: CASSATTYEQYF.

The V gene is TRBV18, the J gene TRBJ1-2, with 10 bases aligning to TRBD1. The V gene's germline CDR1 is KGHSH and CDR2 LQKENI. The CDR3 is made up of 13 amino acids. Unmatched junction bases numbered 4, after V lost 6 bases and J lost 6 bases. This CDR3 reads CASSRTGGDGYTF. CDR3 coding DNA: TGTGCCAGCTCCCGGACAGGGGGAGATGGCTACACCTTC.

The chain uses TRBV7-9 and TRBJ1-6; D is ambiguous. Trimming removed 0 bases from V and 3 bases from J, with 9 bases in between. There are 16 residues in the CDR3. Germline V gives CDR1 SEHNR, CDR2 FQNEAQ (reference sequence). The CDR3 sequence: CASSLAAPLYNSPLHF. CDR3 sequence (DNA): TGTGCCAGCAGCTTAGCGGCCCCCCTCTATAATTCACCCCTCCACTTT. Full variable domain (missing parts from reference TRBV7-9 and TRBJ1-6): DTGVSQNPRHKITKRGQNVTFRCDPISEHNRLYWYRQTLGQGPEFLTYFQNEAQLEKSRLLSDRFSAERPKGSFSTLEIQRTEQGDSAMYLCASSLAAPLYNSPLHFGNGTRLTVT.

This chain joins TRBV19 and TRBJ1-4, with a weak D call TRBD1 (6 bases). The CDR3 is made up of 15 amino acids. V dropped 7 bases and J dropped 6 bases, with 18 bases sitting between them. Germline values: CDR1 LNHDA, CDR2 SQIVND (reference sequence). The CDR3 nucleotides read TGTGCCAGTACCCCCTGGGGCAGGGGAGATGAAAAACTGTTTTTT. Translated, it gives CASTPWGRGDEKLFF.

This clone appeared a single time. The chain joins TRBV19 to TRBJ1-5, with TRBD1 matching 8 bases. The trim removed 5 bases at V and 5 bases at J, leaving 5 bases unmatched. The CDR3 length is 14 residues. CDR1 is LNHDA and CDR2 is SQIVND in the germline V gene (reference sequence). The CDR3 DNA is TGTGCCAGTAGTTCTGACAGGGGAGATCAGCCCCAGCATTTT. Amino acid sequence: CASSSDRGDQPQHF. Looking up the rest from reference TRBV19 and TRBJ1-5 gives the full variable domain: DGGITQSPKYLFRKEGQNVTLSCEQNLNHDAMYWYRQDPGQGLRLIYYSQIVNDFQKGDIAEGYSVSREKKESFPLTVTSAQKNPTAFYLCASSSDRGDQPQHFGDGTRLSIL.

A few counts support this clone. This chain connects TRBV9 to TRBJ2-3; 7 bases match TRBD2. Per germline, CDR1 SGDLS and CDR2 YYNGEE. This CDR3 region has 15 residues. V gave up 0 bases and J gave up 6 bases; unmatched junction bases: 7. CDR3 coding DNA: TGTGCCAGCAGCGTAGAGGGGAGGGGTACGGATACGCAGTATTTT. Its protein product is CASSVEGRGTDTQYF. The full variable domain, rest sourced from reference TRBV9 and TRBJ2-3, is DSGVTQTPKHLITATGQRVTLRCSPRSGDLSVYWYQQSLDQGLQFLIQYYNGEERAKGNILERFSAQQFPDLHSELNLSSLELGDSALYFCASSVEGRGTDTQYFGPGTRLTVL.

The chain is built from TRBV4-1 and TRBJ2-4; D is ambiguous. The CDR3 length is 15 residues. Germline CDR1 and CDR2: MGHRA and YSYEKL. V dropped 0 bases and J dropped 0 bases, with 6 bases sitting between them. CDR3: CASSQDTLAKNIQYF. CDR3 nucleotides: TGCGCCAGCAGCCAAGACACGCTAGCCAAAAACATTCAGTACTTC.

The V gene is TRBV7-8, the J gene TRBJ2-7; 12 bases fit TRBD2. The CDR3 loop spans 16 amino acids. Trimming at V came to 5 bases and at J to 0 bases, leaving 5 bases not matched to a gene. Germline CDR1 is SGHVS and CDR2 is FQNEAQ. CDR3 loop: CASSTPLAGGSYEQYF. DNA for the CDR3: TGTGCCAGCAGCACACCACTAGCGGGGGGCTCCTACGAGCAGTACTTC.

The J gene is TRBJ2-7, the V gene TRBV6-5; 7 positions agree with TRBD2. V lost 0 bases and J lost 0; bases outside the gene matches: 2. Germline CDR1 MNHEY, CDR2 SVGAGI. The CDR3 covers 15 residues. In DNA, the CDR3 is TGTGCCAGCAGTTACTCCGCGGGGGTCTCCTACGAGCAGTACTTC. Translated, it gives CASSYSAGVSYEQYF.

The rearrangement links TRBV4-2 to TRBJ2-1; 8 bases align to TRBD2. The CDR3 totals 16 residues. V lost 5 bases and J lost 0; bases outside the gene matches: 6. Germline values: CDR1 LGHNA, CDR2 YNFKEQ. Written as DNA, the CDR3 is TGTGCCAGCAGCGACGCCGGGACTAGCTCCTACAATGAGCAGTTCTTC. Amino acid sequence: CASSDAGTSSYNEQFF.

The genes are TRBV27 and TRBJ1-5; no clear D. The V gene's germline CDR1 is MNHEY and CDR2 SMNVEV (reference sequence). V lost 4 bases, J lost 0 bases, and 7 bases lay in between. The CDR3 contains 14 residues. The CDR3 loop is CASSYTDSNQPQHF. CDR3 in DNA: TGTGCCAGCAGTTATACAGATAGCAATCAGCCCCAGCATTTT.

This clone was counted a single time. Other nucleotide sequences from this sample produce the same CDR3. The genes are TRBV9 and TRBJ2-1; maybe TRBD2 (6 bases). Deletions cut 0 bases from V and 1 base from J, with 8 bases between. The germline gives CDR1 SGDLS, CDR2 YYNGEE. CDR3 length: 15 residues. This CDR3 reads CASSVDGGSYNEQFF. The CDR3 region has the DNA TGTGCCAGCAGCGTAGACGGGGGATCCTACAATGAGCAGTTCTTC.

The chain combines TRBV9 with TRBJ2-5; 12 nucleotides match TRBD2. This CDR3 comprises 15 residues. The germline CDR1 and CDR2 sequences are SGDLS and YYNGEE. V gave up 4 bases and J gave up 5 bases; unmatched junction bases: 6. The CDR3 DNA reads TGTGCCAGCAGCCCATCTAGCGGGGGGGATGAGACCCAGTACTTC. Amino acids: CASSPSSGGDETQYF.